These 23 T cell receptor beta chains came from one sample sequenced in a study of T cell clonality in common variable immunodeficiency. Libraries were prepared by immunoSEQ multiplex PCR; TCRdb keeps only in-frame clonotypes and omits some of them. The sample has approximately 30,000 clones, none seen only once. The sample taken for sequencing was peripheral blood mononuclear cells. The source of these receptors is a person aged 18-69 years in good health.

Turning to this clone: Coverage ceases 3 residues before the CDR3 finishes, and the germline J gene fills in the end. The chain links TRBV18 to TRBJ1-1; weak D call: TRBD1 (6 bases). The CDR3 sequence is 13 residues long. Looked up from germline, CDR1 is KGHSH and CDR2 is LQKENI. V gave up 6 bases and J gave up 3 bases, with 11 bases separating them. The sequenced part of the CDR3 DNA is TGTGCCAGCTCTCCGGACAGCTACACTGAA. It codes for CASSPDSYTE. The complete CDR3 reads CASSPDSYTEAFF.

As to this clone: The read ends 3 residues before the CDR3 terminus; that terminus is restored from the germline J gene. The chain couples TRBV18 to TRBJ1-1; D is uncertain. The V end was cut by 5 bases, the J end by 1 base, with 8 bases between. Germline lookup yields CDR1 KGHSH and CDR2 LQKENI. The CDR3 runs to 13 residues. The part of the CDR3 DNA that was read is TGTGCCAGCTCAACTAACAAGAACACTGAA. Translated, it gives CASSTNKNTE. The entire CDR3 reads CASSTNKNTEAFF. Complete variable domain (other parts from reference TRBV18 and TRBJ1-1): NAGVMQNPRHLVRRRGQEARLRCSPMKGHSHVYWYRQLPEEGLKFMVYLQKENIIDESGMPKERFSAEFPKEGPSILRIQQVVRGDSAAYFCASSTNKNTEAFFGQGTRLTVV.

This clone was observed at least ten times. The sequence runs out 3 residues before the end of the CDR3; the remainder is reconstructed from the germline J gene. The chain joins TRBV14 to TRBJ2-7; D tentatively reads TRBD1 or TRBD2 (5 bases each). Trimming left V 6 bases short and J 2 bases short, with 17 bases between. The CDR3 totals 15 residues. The germline V gene encodes CDR1 SGHDN and CDR2 FVKESK. The CDR3 bases that were read are TGTGCCAGCAGTCCTCAGGGAAGAGGGACCTACGAG. Its translation: CASSPQGRGTYE. Given in full, the CDR3 is CASSPQGRGTYEQYF.

Concerning this clone itself: Read sequence stops 3 residues before the CDR3 end, and the germline J gene provides the missing end. The chain carries TRBV5-1 and TRBJ1-4; TRBD1 matches 8 bases. This CDR3 is 15 amino acids long. Germline lookup yields CDR1 SGHRS and CDR2 YFSETQ. The chain's CDR3 is CASSLTQGANSPLFF. Partial CDR3 DNA: TGCGCCAGCAGCTTGACCCAGGGGGCGAATTCACCA.

At least ten counts were recorded for this clone. The read ends 3 residues shy of where the CDR3 ends; the end is completed using the germline J gene. The V call is TRBV2, the J call TRBJ1-4, with 7 bases identical to TRBD1. This CDR3 comprises 13 residues. Losses at the gene ends were 6 bases for V and 8 bases for J; bases not matched to a gene: 6. Germline assignment: CDR1 SNHLY and CDR2 FYNNEI. Partial CDR3 DNA: TGTGCCAGCAGAGAGACAGGGCCAGAAAAA. Its translation: CASRETGPEK. The entire CDR3 protein reads CASRETGPEKLFF.

At least ten counts were recorded for this clone. The read is 3 residues too short to cover the CDR3 end, so that end is filled in from the germline J gene. V gene TRBV7-9 combines with J gene TRBJ1-4; D might be TRBD1 (6 bases). The CDR3 consists of 13 residues. The germline V gene has CDR1 SEHNR and CDR2 FQNEAQ (reference sequence). V was shortened by 3 bases and J by 8 bases, with 10 bases between the two germline ends. The CDR3: CASSFRDTEKLFF. CDR3 DNA, as far as it was read: TGTGCCAGCAGCTTCCGGGACACCGAAAAA.

About this clone itself: Read coverage stops 3 residues before the CDR3 terminus; the germline J gene supplies the remainder. The rearrangement joins TRBV18 to TRBJ2-6, with D possibly being TRBD1 (6 bases). Trimming took off 2 bases at V and 4 bases at J, with 9 bases between the two ends. Per germline, CDR1 KGHSH and CDR2 LQKENI. CDR3 length equals 15 residues. This CDR3 reads CASSPRGSGANVLTF. The part of the CDR3 DNA that was read is TGTGCCAGCTCACCAAGGGGGTCGGGGGCCAACGTC.

About this clone itself: With the read ending 3 residues before the CDR3 end, the germline J gene is used to fill in that end. This sequence joins TRBV5-1 and TRBJ2-1; D is unresolved. V was shortened by 4 bases and J by 6 bases, with 11 bases between the two germline ends. The CDR3 is 13 amino acids. CDR1 and CDR2 from the germline V gene are SGHRS and YFSETQ. The sequenced part of the CDR3 DNA is TGCGCCAGCAGCCGGCTTGCGGCCAATGAG. It yields the protein CASSRLAANE. The whole CDR3 is CASSRLAANEQFF.

This clone was counted ten times or more. The CDR3 extends 3 residues past the end of the read, so its final part is completed from the germline J gene. The chain carries TRBV5-4 and TRBJ1-1, with TRBD1 matching 8 bases. The V gene end was trimmed by 4 bases and the J gene end by 3 bases; junction bases not matched to a gene: 8. Germline CDR1 and CDR2: SGHNT and YYREEE (reference sequence). This CDR3 spans 15 amino acids. The CDR3: CASSPQTGDDTEAFF. Incomplete CDR3 DNA: TGTGCCAGCAGCCCCCAGACAGGGGACGACACTGAA. Using reference TRBV5-4 and TRBJ1-1 for the parts outside the CDR3, the full variable domain is ETGVTQSPTHLIKTRGQQVTLRCSSQSGHNTVSWYQQALGQGPQFIFQYYREEENGRGNFPPRFSGLQFPNYSSELNVNALELDDSALYLCASSPQTGDDTEAFFGQGTRLTVV.

This clone was counted many times. Read sequence stops 3 residues before the CDR3 end, and the germline J gene provides the missing end. This sequence joins TRBV6-4 and TRBJ1-1; maybe TRBD1 (5 bases). CDR3 length equals 13 residues. Germline CDR1 and CDR2: MRHNA and SNTAGT. V lost 6 bases and J lost 1, with 9 bases in between. The CDR3 sequence: CASSLTGNTEAFF. The sequenced part of the CDR3 DNA is TGTGCCAGCAGCTTAACAGGGAACACTGAA.

The CDR3 is CASSTRDSRSYEQYF. Partial CDR3 DNA: TGTGCCAGCAGTACCCGGGACAGCCGTTCCTACGAG. The chain carries TRBV2 and TRBJ2-7; the match to TRBD1 covers 7 bases. The CDR3 goes on 3 residues after the read ends, and that part is filled in from the germline J gene. V lost 5 bases and J lost 1; bases outside the gene matches: 8. This CDR3 has 15 residues. Germline CDR1 and CDR2: SNHLY and FYNNEI.

This clone has a count of ten or more. The DNA ends 3 residues before the CDR3 does, and the rest of the CDR3 is filled in from the germline J gene. The chain recombines TRBV10-3 with TRBJ1-1; possible D gene TRBD1, 5 bases. The CDR3 runs 13 residues. In germline, CDR1 is ENHRY, CDR2 SYGVKD. V lost 6 bases and J 6 bases, leaving 14 bases between the germline ends. The CDR3 bases that were read are TGTGCCATCAGCCCAACGGAGACAGCTGAA. This codes for CAISPTETAE. The entire CDR3 protein reads CAISPTETAEAFF.

With regard to this clone: The read terminates 3 residues ahead of where the CDR3 ends, so the germline J gene completes it. The chain joins TRBV29-1 to TRBJ2-1, with a tentative D call TRBD1 (6 bases). Deletions cut 7 bases from V and 4 bases from J, with 11 bases between. This CDR3 is 12 amino acids long. Germline V gene sequence: CDR1 SQVTM, CDR2 ANQGSEA. CDR3 residues: CSASGQYNEQFF. The part of the CDR3 DNA that was read is TGCAGCGCCTCCGGACAGTACAATGAG.

Concerning this clone itself: With the read ending 3 residues before the CDR3 end, the germline J gene is used to fill in that end. The rearrangement links TRBV18 to TRBJ2-1, with D uncertain. Trimming shortened V by 0 bases and J by 8 bases, and 8 bases separated the two germline ends. The germline V gene has CDR1 KGHSH and CDR2 LQKENI. The CDR3 is made up of 13 amino acids. The DNA read from the CDR3 is TGTGCCAGCTCACCACCCTCCCGCGATGAG. Translated, it gives CASSPPSRDE. The CDR3 in full is CASSPPSRDEQFF.

This clone was recorded at least ten times. The read terminates 3 residues before the CDR3 end, so the remaining end is supplied by the germline J gene. This chain connects TRBV14 to TRBJ2-1; tentatively, D is TRBD1 (6 bases). The CDR3 consists of 16 residues. The V end was cut by 0 bases, the J end by 2 bases, with 11 bases between. The germline V gene encodes CDR1 SGHDN and CDR2 FVKESK. The CDR3 sequence: CASSQEDSKPYNEQFF. CDR3 bases read: TGTGCCAGCAGCCAAGAGGACAGTAAACCCTACAATGAG.

A note on this clone: The junction does not match germline at one end; this may be a read error. The read comes to an end 3 residues before the CDR3 does, leaving the germline J gene to fill in the end. The sample contains more than one DNA sequence encoding this CDR3. V gene TRBV6-1 combines with J gene TRBJ1-2, with D tentatively TRBD1 (5 bases). Germline values: CDR1 MNHNS, CDR2 SASEGT. CDR3 length equals 13 residues. Partial CDR3 DNA: TGTGCCAGCAGTGACGGACAATACTATGGA. Translated: CASSDGQYYG. The entire CDR3 protein is CASSDGQYYGYTF.

This clone was seen ten or more times. The sequence runs out 3 residues before the end of the CDR3; the remainder is reconstructed from the germline J gene. This chain joins TRBV12-3 or TRBV12-4 and TRBJ2-7; 8 bases fit TRBD1. This CDR3 spans 13 amino acids. Germline trimming cut 6 bases from V and 2 bases from J; bases unmatched to any gene: 3. This CDR3 is CASRRGQAYEQYF. CDR3 DNA (partial): TGTGCCAGCAGGCGGGGACAGGCCTACGAG.

This clone came up a few times. The read falls 3 residues short of the CDR3 end, and the missing part is taken from the germline J gene. The chain employs TRBV2 and TRBJ2-7; perhaps TRBD1 as D (5 bases). Trimming removed 4 bases at V and 5 bases at J, with 24 bases between. Germline lookup yields CDR1 SNHLY and CDR2 FYNNEI. The CDR3 is 17 amino acids. This CDR3 is CASSVGVSVGAQDEQYF. The part of the CDR3 DNA that was read is TGTGCCAGCAGTGTTGGGGTGTCTGTAGGGGCGCAGGACGAG.

This clone was picked up many times. Read coverage stops 3 residues before the CDR3 terminus; the germline J gene supplies the remainder. This sequence joins TRBV7-9 and TRBJ2-2; D unresolved. Germline CDR1 is SEHNR and CDR2 is FQNEAQ (reference sequence). V dropped 7 bases and J dropped 6 bases, with 15 bases sitting between them. The CDR3 is 14 amino acids. The CDR3 loop reads CASNPQPGSGELFF. The sequenced part of the CDR3 DNA is TGTGCCAGCAACCCCCAGCCGGGTTCCGGGGAG.

This clone occurred many times. The read is 3 residues too short to cover the CDR3 end, so that end is filled in from the germline J gene. The rearrangement joins TRBV5-4 to TRBJ2-2; D is ambiguous. The CDR3 spans 16 residues. Per germline, CDR1 SGHNT and CDR2 YYREEE (reference sequence). The CDR3 here is CASSVPDPGADVKLFF. The covered CDR3 bases are TGTGCCAGCAGCGTCCCCGACCCGGGTGCGGATGTAAAG.

This clone was seen ten or more times. Read sequence stops 3 residues before the CDR3 end, and the germline J gene provides the missing end. The chain has TRBV19 and TRBJ2-7; 8 bases are a match to TRBD2. Germline assignment: CDR1 LNHDA and CDR2 SQIVND (reference sequence). The CDR3 runs 17 residues. After removal of 4 bases from V and 0 bases from J, the junction contained 11 bases not matched to a gene. The chain's CDR3 is CASSTPIERESSYEQYF. CDR3 DNA (partial): TGTGCCAGTAGTACACCAATCGAGCGGGAGAGCTCCTACGAG.

This clone was detected many times. The sequenced fragment ends 3 residues before the CDR3 boundary, so the rest is inferred from the germline J gene. The chain is built from TRBV19 and TRBJ2-7; TRBD1 matches at 10 bases. Germline V lookup: CDR1 LNHDA, CDR2 SQIVND (reference sequence). The CDR3 runs to 15 residues. Germline trimming cut 4 bases from V and 1 base from J; bases unmatched to any gene: 4. The CDR3 bases that were read are TGTGCCAGTAGTAGGGGACAGGGGTTTTCCTACGAG. Its translation: CASSRGQGFSYE. In full, the CDR3 reads CASSRGQGFSYEQYF. Combining the CDR3 with reference TRBV19 and TRBJ2-7 gives the whole variable domain DGGITQSPKYLFRKEGQNVTLSCEQNLNHDAMYWYRQDPGQGLRLIYYSQIVNDFQKGDIAEGYSVSREKKESFPLTVTSAQKNPTAFYLCASSRGQGFSYEQYFGPGTRLTVT.

This clone was detected ten times or more. The CDR3 is cut off 3 residues early in the read; its end comes from the germline J gene. The chain recombines TRBV19 with TRBJ1-2; D unclear. V was pared by 3 bases and J by 5 bases, with 7 bases between. This CDR3 has 12 residues. Germline V gene sequence: CDR1 LNHDA, CDR2 SQIVND (reference sequence). Here the CDR3 reads CASSISGYGYTF. The sequenced part of the CDR3 DNA is TGTGCCAGTAGTATTTCAGGTTATGGC.